One and the same sample provided the 9 T cell receptor beta chains below, sequenced in a study of blood T cells in healthy people across ages. Using a J-beta primer mix together with a sample-barcoded 5' primer, a second PCR was run for about 6 to 12 cycles. TCRdb fed the 5' RACE reads into MiXCR, producing one record per CDR3 protein. The repertoire holds some 1.7 million distinct CDR3 sequences, with about 28% as singletons. Sample: blood. The source is a woman aged 30 to 39 in good health.

The genes are TRBV5-1 and TRBJ1-2, with 9 bases matching TRBD1. The CDR3 loop spans 15 amino acids. The trim removed 4 bases at V and 7 bases at J, leaving 11 bases unmatched. Germline lookup yields CDR1 SGHRS and CDR2 YFSETQ. CDR3 loop: CASSPGSDRGPGYTF. CDR3 DNA: TGCGCCAGCAGCCCCGGCTCGGACAGGGGACCTGGCTACACCTTC. Supplemented by reference TRBV5-1 and TRBJ1-2, the full variable domain reads KAGVTQTPRYLIKTRGQQVTLSCSPISGHRSVSWYQQTPGQGLQFLFEYFSETQRNKGNFPGRFSGRQFSNSRSEMNVSTLELGDSALYLCASSPGSDRGPGYTFGSGTRLTVV.

With regard to this clonotype: A read error may produce the germline difference seen at one junction end. The chain uses TRBV7-2 and TRBJ1-5; the match to TRBD1 covers 7 bases. Germline V gives CDR1 SGHTA, CDR2 FQGNSA. CDR3 size: 16 residues. CDR3 coding DNA: TGTGCCAGCAGCGCCGGACAGGCGAGCGTTTATCAGTCCCAGCATTTT. This translates into CASSAGQASVYQSQHF.

The CDR3 reads CSARGASYATQYF. The CDR3 region has the DNA TGCAGTGCTAGGGGGGCCTCCTATGCTACGCAGTATTTT. V and J are TRBV20-1 and TRBJ2-3; D may be TRBD1 (6 bases). The V and J ends lost 3 bases and 8 bases respectively, with 15 bases between them. Germline CDR1 and CDR2: DFQATT and SNEGSKA (reference sequence). This CDR3 contains 13 residues.

The chain couples TRBV12-3 or TRBV12-4 to TRBJ1-1; D gene uncertain. Trimming removed 6 bases from V and 5 bases from J, with 10 bases in between. The CDR3 consists of 12 residues. CDR3 sequence: CASSRARTEAFF. DNA for the CDR3: TGTGCCAGCAGCCGGGCCCGGACTGAAGCTTTCTTT.

This clonotype was seen a handful of times. The V gene is TRBV18, the J gene TRBJ2-1, with a tentative D call TRBD1 (6 bases). From germline, CDR1 is KGHSH and CDR2 LQKENI. The CDR3 extends over 14 amino acids. V was shortened by 3 bases and J by 8 bases, with 14 bases between the two germline ends. CDR3: CASSPPYRADEQFF. The CDR3 region has the DNA TGTGCCAGCTCACCCCCTTACAGGGCCGATGAGCAGTTCTTC.

The chain links TRBV7-2 to TRBJ2-1; 7 positions agree with TRBD1. J gave up 6 bases and V 5 bases, and 7 bases lay outside the gene matches. CDR3 length: 14 residues. Germline assignment: CDR1 SGHTA and CDR2 FQGNSA. The chain's CDR3 is CASSGQRGLNEQFF. The CDR3 region has the DNA TGTGCCAGCAGCGGCCAAAGGGGGCTCAATGAGCAGTTCTTC.

The chain has TRBV12-3 or TRBV12-4 and TRBJ2-5, with 7 bases matching TRBD1. V lost 6 bases to trimming and J lost 1 base; unmatched junction nucleotides: 8. The CDR3 is 15 amino acids. CDR3 amino acids: CASSQNRGTQETQYF. The CDR3 nucleotides are TGTGCCAGCAGCCAAAACAGGGGAACCCAAGAGACCCAGTACTTC.

This clonotype was counted ten times or more. The chain employs TRBV20-1 and TRBJ2-3; TRBD1 matches 7 bases. The CDR3 covers 13 residues. CDR1 and CDR2 from the germline V gene are DFQATT and SNEGSKA (reference sequence). With 6 bases clipped from V and 6 bases from J, the junction kept 9 bases outside the gene matches. Here the CDR3 reads CSARDSIMDTQYF. CDR3 sequence (DNA): TGCAGTGCCCGGGACAGCATAATGGATACGCAGTATTTT.

As regards this clonotype: The germline gene is not matched at one end of the junction; a read error may be the cause. The genes are TRBV5-1 and TRBJ2-4, with a possible D match to TRBD2 (6 bases). This CDR3 has 13 amino acids. Germline CDR1 reads SGHRS; CDR2 reads YFSETQ. The CDR3 region has the DNA TGCGCCGGCAGCTTGGAGAGCGGGTTTGATCCGTACTTC. This sequence encodes CAGSLESGFDPYF.